The subject of this entry is one TCR beta chain. This specimen belongs to a study of blood T cell repertoires in COVID-19. Authors' processing steps: Researchers report that nucleated cell counts were estimated from reference gene primer amplification. The protocol was immunoSEQ multiplex PCR, while the TCRdb copy is restricted to in-frame clones and leaves out a portion. The DNA gave D and trimming, while V, J and clone size come from that table. The repertoire consists of roughly 49,000 clones, with over 90% occurring once and the leading ten covering around 10%. The sample comprised peripheral blood. The TCR was taken from a woman of 80 years or more with acute or convalescent COVID-19.

CDR3 in DNA: TGTGCCTGGAGTAGGGGGTGGGGACGGAGCTTTGCTGAAAAACTGTTTTTT. It encodes CAWSRGWGRSFAEKLFF. This sequence joins TRBV30 and TRBJ1-4, with D perhaps TRBD1 (6 bases). The germline V gene encodes CDR1 GTSNPN and CDR2 SVGIG (reference sequence). The CDR3 spans 17 residues. Trimming took off 2 bases at V and 7 bases at J, with 23 bases between the two ends.